This entry lists 25 T cell receptor beta chains sequenced from one sample in a study of post-analysis software for immune sequencing data. Prepared TCR beta cDNA libraries contained unique molecular identifiers. TCRdb fed the PCR reads into MiXCR, producing one record per CDR3 protein. The sample consists of some 500,000 distinct CDR3 sequences, 40% to 55% of them appearing once. No antigen has been identified for these receptors. Study-level findings and limits: Five or six TRBV segments, TRBV5-6, TRBV5-1 and TRBV20-1 among them, were found more frequent in patients than controls.

Material: blood. Receptors were obtained from a girl aged 5-17 years with multiple sclerosis.

The rearrangement joins TRBV7-2 to TRBJ2-1; D not resolved. The DNA end is more similar to TRBJ2-7, so the J call may be wrong. The germline gives CDR1 SGHTA, CDR2 FQGNSA. The CDR3 length is 15 residues. The CDR3 here is CASSRQGYSYNEQYF. The CDR3 DNA follows: TGTGCCAGCAGCCGTCAAGGCTACTCCTACAATGAGCAGTACTTC.

V and J are TRBV5-1 and TRBJ2-5; D is possibly TRBD2 (6 bases). Germline V lookup: CDR1 SGHRS, CDR2 YFSETQ. Deletions cut 0 bases from V and 9 bases from J, with 12 bases between. The CDR3 contains 13 residues. CDR3 loop: CASSLEAGPAQYF. The DNA for the CDR3 is TGCGCCAGCAGCTTGGAAGCGGGTCCGGCCCAGTACTTC.

This clonotype has only a few counts. This chain joins TRBV4-1 and TRBJ2-7; tentatively, D is TRBD2 (6 bases). CDR1 and CDR2 from the germline V gene are MGHRA and YSYEKL. Trimming pared 1 base from V and 0 bases from J, leaving 16 bases between. The CDR3 is 17 amino acids. For the CDR3, the DNA is TGCGCCAGCAGCCAAGGCCCCTCGGGGGATAGCTCCTACGAGCAGTACTTC. The encoded protein is CASSQGPSGDSSYEQYF.

With regard to this clonotype: One junction end disagrees with the germline gene, perhaps due to a read error. V is TRBV11-1 and J is TRBJ2-5, with 9 bases lining up with TRBD2. The length of the CDR3 is 15 residues. Germline CDR1 reads SGHAT; CDR2 reads FQDESV (reference sequence). CDR3 sequence reads: CASRRPGLAQETRYF. CDR3 nucleotides: TGTGCCAGCAGGAGACCGGGACTAGCCCAAGAGACCCGGTACTTC. The entire variable domain, with the rest obtained from reference TRBV11-1 and TRBJ2-5, is as follows: EAEVAQSPRYKITEKSQAVAFWCDPISGHATLYWYRQILGQGPELLVQFQDESVVDDSQLPKDRFSAERLKGVDSTLKIQPAELGDSAMYLCASRRPGLAQETRYFGPGTRLLVL.

The chain employs TRBV5-6 and TRBJ1-4; no clear D. The germline gives CDR1 SGHDT, CDR2 YYEEEE. Trimming left V 2 bases short and J 8 bases short, with 16 bases between. The CDR3 extends over 15 amino acids. The CDR3 region has the DNA TGTGCCAGCAGCTTTCGGGTAGGGAAGGGAGAAAAACTGTTTTTT. As protein: CASSFRVGKGEKLFF.

J is TRBJ1-2 and V is TRBV2; the match to TRBD1 covers 8 bases. Trimming took 6 bases from V and 6 from J; bases not matched to a gene: 3. CDR1 and CDR2 (germline): SNHLY, FYNNEI. CDR3 size: 12 residues. The CDR3 spells CASRQGADGYTF. The CDR3 bases are TGTGCCAGCAGGCAGGGGGCGGATGGCTACACCTTC.

The gene calls are TRBV3-1 and TRBJ2-7, with D perhaps matching TRBD2 (6 bases). The CDR3 has 15 amino acids. Germline CDR1 LGHDT, CDR2 YNNKEL (reference sequence). Trimming removed 1 base at V and 3 bases at J, with 13 bases between. The CDR3 region has the DNA TGTGCCAGCAGCCAAGGACTAGTGGCTCGCTACGAGCAGTACTTC. It translates to CASSQGLVARYEQYF.

This clonotype was seen once. The CDR3 is CASKDDVRNQVFF. The CDR3 DNA follows: TGTGCCAGCAAGGACGATGTTAGGAATCAAGTGTTCTTC. The chain carries TRBV6-1 and TRBJ2-1, with D unclear. V lost 7 bases and J 15 bases, leaving 22 bases between the germline ends. Germline-derived CDR1 and CDR2 are MNHNS and SASEGT. This CDR3 region has 13 residues.

There are a few counts of this clonotype. V is TRBV6-5 and J is TRBJ1-1; D is unclear. V dropped 2 bases and J dropped 0 bases, with 4 bases sitting between them. The CDR3 runs to 13 residues. Germline assignment: CDR1 MNHEY and CDR2 SVGAGI. CDR3 DNA: TGTGCCAGCAGTTACACGGTGAACACTGAAGCTTTCTTT. Translating it yields CASSYTVNTEAFF.

This clonotype was found a few times. This chain links TRBV20-1 with TRBJ2-7; 9 positions agree with TRBD2. Germline CDR1 reads DFQATT; CDR2 reads SNEGSKA (reference sequence). The CDR3 loop spans 15 amino acids. The J segment lost 7 bases and the V segment lost 0 bases, leaving 10 bases of the junction unmatched. The CDR3 bases are TGCAGTGCTAGAGATGTGGCGGGAGGGCCGAGAGAGCAGTACTTC. It translates to CSARDVAGGPREQYF.

This clonotype came up once. The junction shows a germline mismatch at one end, possibly a read error. The rearrangement uses TRBV7-7 and TRBJ2-5, with unresolved D. Germline V gene data show CDR1 as SSHAT and CDR2 as FNYEAQ (reference sequence). This CDR3 has 14 amino acids. The CDR3 DNA sequence: TGTGCTAGCAGCTTGAGTACAGACCGCGAGACCCAGTACTTC. Translating gives CASSLSTDRETQYF. The entire variable domain, with the rest obtained from reference TRBV7-7 and TRBJ2-5, is as follows: GAGVSQSPRYKVTKRGQDVTLRCDPISSHATLYWYQQALGQGPEFLTYFNYEAQPDKSGLPSDRFSAERPEGSISTLTIQRTEQRDSAMYRCASSLSTDRETQYFGPGTRLLVL.

This clonotype was seen a few times. The chain links TRBV12-3 or TRBV12-4 to TRBJ2-5; D unresolved. Trimming left V 5 bases short and J 2 bases short, with 9 bases between. The CDR3 runs to 13 residues. This CDR3 is CASSRRSQETQYF. The CDR3 DNA sequence: TGTGCCAGCAGTCGCAGGTCTCAAGAGACCCAGTACTTC.

In regard to this clonotype: One junction end disagrees with the germline gene, perhaps due to a read error. The V and J genes are TRBV15 and TRBJ2-6, with D perhaps matching TRBD1 (6 bases). CDR3 length equals 17 residues. CDR1 LNHNV and CDR2 YYDKDF come from the germline V gene (reference sequence). CDR3 in amino acids: CATSGQDSGSGANILTF. The DNA of the CDR3 is TGTGCCACCAGCGGGCAGGATTCGGGCTCAGGGGCCAACATCCTGACTTTC. The full variable domain, rest sourced from reference TRBV15 and TRBJ2-6, is DAMVIQNPRYQVTQFGKPVTLSCSQTLNHNVMYWYQQKSSQAPKLLFHYYDKDFNNEADTPDNFQSRRPNTSFCFLDIRSPGLGDTAMYLCATSGQDSGSGANILTFGAGSRLTVL.

This clonotype appeared a few times. V is TRBV15 and J is TRBJ2-1, with D perhaps being TRBD1 or TRBD2 (5 bases each). The CDR3 contains 15 residues. The germline V gene encodes CDR1 LNHNV and CDR2 YYDKDF (reference sequence). V was shortened by 1 base and J by 9 bases, with 16 bases between the two germline ends. CDR3 nucleotide sequence: TGTGCCACCAGCAGAGGCGGGTCAGGGATGACTGAGCAGTTCTTC. The encoded protein is CATSRGGSGMTEQFF.

This rearrangement joins TRBV7-2 to TRBJ1-1, with a possible D match to TRBD1 (5 bases). Per the germline V gene, CDR1 is SGHTA and CDR2 is FQGNSA. The CDR3 is made up of 15 amino acids. The V gene lost 10 bases and the J gene lost 0 bases, with 18 bases spanning the gap. The CDR3 is CAILPWGVVNTEAFF. The CDR3 nucleotides are TGTGCCATCCTACCCTGGGGGGTCGTGAACACTGAAGCTTTCTTT.

This clonotype was seen more than once but under ten times. This chain links TRBV7-6 with TRBJ1-5, with 9 bases identical to TRBD1. Germline CDR1 and CDR2: SGHVS and FNYEAQ. The V gene end was trimmed by 4 bases and the J gene end by 6 bases; junction bases not matched to a gene: 7. This CDR3 is 15 amino acids long. The CDR3 DNA reads as TGTGCCAGCAGCTCGGGGACAGGGAGAGGTCAGCCCCAGCATTTT. Translation: CASSSGTGRGQPQHF. Drawing the rest from reference TRBV7-6 and TRBJ1-5, the complete variable domain is GAGVSQSPRYKVTKRGQDVALRCDPISGHVSLYWYRQALGQGPEFLTYFNYEAQQDKSGLPNDRFSAERPEGSISTLTIQRTEQRDSAMYRCASSSGTGRGQPQHFGDGTRLSIL.

The genes are TRBV7-6 and TRBJ1-5; weak D call: TRBD1 (5 bases). Between the trimmed V and J ends, which lost 5 bases and 5 bases, there was a span of 13 bases. CDR1 is SGHVS, CDR2 FNYEAQ, per germline. CDR3 length: 14 amino acids. The CDR3 nucleotides read TGTGCCAGCAGCCCGGGACGGGGATATCAGCCCCAGCATTTT. It specifies CASSPGRGYQPQHF.

This clonotype was observed a handful of times. J is TRBJ2-7 and V is TRBV10-3; 12 bases line up with TRBD2. The CDR3 spans 15 residues. The germline gives CDR1 ENHRY, CDR2 SYGVKD. V shed 2 bases, J shed 4 bases, and the junction held 3 bases outside the gene matches. This CDR3 is CAISEEGLAGYEQYF. The CDR3 nucleotides are TGTGCCATCAGTGAGGAGGGACTAGCGGGTTACGAGCAGTACTTC.

This rearrangement joins TRBV27 to TRBJ1-1; unclear D gene. The germline V gene encodes CDR1 MNHEY and CDR2 SMNVEV (reference sequence). V was shortened by 6 bases and J by 6 bases, with 11 bases between the two germline ends. The CDR3 has 12 amino acids. CDR3 sequence reads: CASRHLESEAFF. In nucleotides, the CDR3 is TGTGCCAGCAGGCACCTCGAGTCTGAAGCTTTCTTT.

V is TRBV7-9 and J is TRBJ1-4; perhaps TRBD1 as D (6 bases). Trimming left V 1 base short and J 8 bases short, with 14 bases between. The CDR3 covers 15 residues. CDR1 is SEHNR and CDR2 is FQNEAQ in the germline V gene (reference sequence). In DNA form, the CDR3 reads TGTGCCAGCAGCTTAGGACAGGCAGAAGGGGAAAAACTGTTTTTT. Its translation is CASSLGQAEGEKLFF.

In DNA, the CDR3 is TGTGCCAGCAGGCCAGGGGGAGTTAATGAAAAACTGTTTTTT. It yields the protein CASRPGGVNEKLFF. The chain employs TRBV7-9 and TRBJ1-4; 7 bases line up with TRBD1. The CDR3 is made up of 14 amino acids. V shed 6 bases, J shed 4 bases, and the junction held 5 bases outside the gene matches. Germline V gene data show CDR1 as SEHNR and CDR2 as FQNEAQ (reference sequence).

The chain has TRBV9 and TRBJ2-4; no clear D gene. Near its end, the DNA agrees better with TRBJ2-7, so the J call may be wrong. The CDR3 is 14 amino acids. The germline CDR1 and CDR2 sequences are SGDLS and YYNGEE. CDR3 residues: CASSVEGRGFEQYF. In DNA, the CDR3 is TGTGCCAGCAGCGTAGAAGGGCGTGGATTCGAGCAGTACTTC.

Worth noting for this clonotype: At one of its ends the junction is not consistent with the germline gene, which may arise from a read error. The chain is built from TRBV27 and TRBJ2-6; D may be TRBD2 (7 bases). CDR3 length: 16 residues. Germline V gene sequence: CDR1 MNHEY, CDR2 SMNVEV (reference sequence). As DNA, the CDR3 is TGTGCCACGGTCTCGGGGGGCGCCCCTGGGGCCAACGCCCTGACTTTC. Amino acid sequence: CATVSGGAPGANALTF. The whole variable domain, remainder taken from reference TRBV27 and TRBJ2-6, is EAQVTQNPRYLITVTGKKLTVTCSQNMNHEYMSWYRQDPGLGLRQIYYSMNVEVTDKGDVPEGYKVSRKEKRNFPLILESPSPNQTSLYFCATVSGGAPGANALTFGAGSRLTVL.

The J gene is TRBJ2-7, the V gene TRBV19; possible D gene TRBD1, 6 bases. Germline V gives CDR1 LNHDA, CDR2 SQIVND (reference sequence). Trimming left V 3 bases short and J 0 bases short, with 9 bases between. This CDR3 has 14 amino acids. Written as DNA, the CDR3 is TGTGCCAGTAGTATTTCGGACAGCTCCTACGAGCAGTACTTC. Amino acids: CASSISDSSYEQYF.

This chain links TRBV7-3 with TRBJ2-1; 10 positions match TRBD2. The CDR3 runs to 16 residues. Germline loops: CDR1 SGHTA, CDR2 FQGTGA. V was clipped by 5 bases and J by 3 bases; unmatched bases: 7. CDR3 loop: CASSVLSGRRYNEQFF. The CDR3, as DNA: TGTGCCAGCAGCGTCCTTAGCGGGAGGCGCTACAATGAGCAGTTCTTC.